This TCR beta chain was identified in a study of blood T cell repertoires in COVID-19. TCRdb's table, derived via immunoSEQ multiplex PCR, lists solely in-frame clones and lacks some. The sample lists tens of thousands of clones, over 60% seen once, with about 2.2% in the top ten. This CDR3 spans 12 amino acids. The germline gives CDR1 MNHEY, CDR2 SVGEGT. With 0 bases removed from V and 7 bases from J, the gap between germline ends came to 6 bases. The chain is built from TRBV6-2 or TRBV6-3 and TRBJ1-1; no reliable D call. The receptor's source is a man in his 70s with COVID-19, enrolled during active disease. The specimen was peripheral blood. CDR3 sequence reads: CASSYSGIEAFF. The CDR3 nucleotides read TGTGCCAGCAGTTACTCCGGGATTGAAGCTTTCTTT.